Following are 15 T cell receptor beta chains from one sample sequenced in a study of graft-versus-host responses after intestinal transplantation. Assay used: immunoSEQ multiplex PCR; TCRdb lists only in-frame clones, some missing. In the table there are 80,000 to 100,000 clones, about 93% of which are singletons. Their cognate antigens are unknown. Sequenced here: unstimulated CD4+ T cells sorted from spleen or lymph node cells, sampled before intestinal transplant. Every receptor here comes from a human donor who received an intestinal transplant.

This chain links TRBV4-3 with TRBJ2-2; TRBD2 matches 9 bases. This CDR3 has 18 amino acids. With V trimmed by 2 bases and J by 3 bases, 10 bases remained unmatched. Germline V CDR1 and CDR2: LGHNA, YSLEER. CDR3: CASSQQASSGTYTGELFF. The CDR3 DNA follows: TGCGCCAGCAGCCAACAAGCGTCTAGCGGGACCTACACCGGGGAGCTGTTTTTT.

CDR3: CASSLGGGAGDTQYF. For the CDR3, the DNA is TGTGCCAGCAGCTTAGGCGGGGGGGCCGGAGATACGCAGTATTTT. The chain is built from TRBV7-2 and TRBJ2-3; 9 bases fit TRBD2. CDR3 size: 15 residues. Germline assignment: CDR1 SGHTA and CDR2 FQGNSA. V shed 1 base, J shed 5 bases, and the junction held 4 bases outside the gene matches. Combining the CDR3 with reference TRBV7-2 and TRBJ2-3 gives the whole variable domain GAGVSQSPSNKVTEKGKDVELRCDPISGHTALYWYRQSLGQGLEFLIYFQGNSAPDKSGLPSDRFSAERTGGSVSTLTIQRTQQEDSAVYLCASSLGGGAGDTQYFGPGTRLTVL.

With regard to this clone: The identical CDR3 is also encoded by other nucleotide sequences in the sample. This chain links TRBV5-1 with TRBJ1-2; 9 nucleotides agree with TRBD1. The CDR3 is 14 residues long. Germline V CDR1 and CDR2: SGHRS, YFSETQ. J lost 6 bases, V lost 0 bases, and 3 bases had no gene match. CDR3 sequence (DNA): TGCGCCAGCAGCTTGGTACAGGGGGCGGATGGCTACACCTTC. As protein: CASSLVQGADGYTF.

The chain couples TRBV19 to TRBJ2-1; TRBD2 aligns across 13 bases. J was trimmed by 8 bases and V by 5 bases; bases with no gene match: 6. Germline assignment: CDR1 LNHDA and CDR2 SQIVND (reference sequence). There are 15 residues in the CDR3. The CDR3: CASSATSGGADEQFF. CDR3 DNA sequence: TGTGCCAGTAGTGCAACTAGCGGGGGGGCCGATGAGCAGTTCTTC.

This rearrangement joins TRBV4-2 to TRBJ2-1; TRBD2 matches 9 bases. This CDR3 spans 15 amino acids. The ends lost 4 bases at V and 4 bases at J; junction bases unmatched: 5. The germline V gene encodes CDR1 LGHNA and CDR2 YNFKEQ. The CDR3 DNA follows: TGTGCCAGCAGCCGAGGGAGCGGGAGGTACAATGAGCAGTTCTTC. Its protein product is CASSRGSGRYNEQFF.

This rearrangement joins TRBV28 to TRBJ1-6; possible D gene TRBD1, 6 bases. Germline V gene data show CDR1 as MDHEN and CDR2 as SYDVKM. V lost 5 bases and J 7 bases, leaving 12 bases between the germline ends. This CDR3 spans 14 amino acids. The CDR3 DNA reads as TGTGCCAGCAGTGGCTTCAGGGGAAATTCACCCCTCCACTTT. Protein product: CASSGFRGNSPLHF.

Only one count was recorded for this clone. The V and J genes are TRBV7-6 and TRBJ2-3; 11 bases match TRBD2. The CDR3 loop spans 16 amino acids. Germline CDR1 reads SGHVS; CDR2 reads FNYEAQ. With V trimmed by 3 bases and J by 4 bases, 6 bases remained unmatched. CDR3 protein: CASSLTTSGTADTQYF. In nucleotides, the CDR3 is TGTGCCAGCAGCTTGACGACTAGCGGGACGGCAGATACGCAGTATTTT.

The rearrangement joins TRBV6-6 to TRBJ2-7, with D tentatively TRBD1 (5 bases). V dropped 6 bases and J dropped 3 bases, with 18 bases sitting between them. In germline, CDR1 is MNHNY, CDR2 SVGAGI (reference sequence). The CDR3 spans 15 residues. The CDR3 loop is CASRGMAGISYEQYF. CDR3 nucleotide sequence: TGTGCCAGCAGGGGTATGGCAGGGATTAGCTACGAGCAGTACTTC.

The V gene is TRBV5-1, the J gene TRBJ2-3; 8 nucleotides line up with TRBD1. J was trimmed by 0 bases and V by 3 bases; bases with no gene match: 9. The germline CDR1 and CDR2 sequences are SGHRS and YFSETQ. This CDR3 is 17 amino acids long. The DNA for the CDR3 is TGCGCCAGCAGCTCAAGAATGACAGGGGTTAGCACAGATACGCAGTATTTT. It encodes CASSSRMTGVSTDTQYF.

J is TRBJ2-5 and V is TRBV6-6; a weak D match, TRBD2 (5 bases). The J call may be faulty, since TRBJ2-7 better matches the DNA end. The germline CDR1 and CDR2 sequences are MNHNY and SVGAGI (reference sequence). The CDR3 sequence is 15 residues long. The CDR3 DNA sequence: TGTGCCAGCAGCCTTAGGACTTTTAGCTCCTACGAGCAGTACTTC. Translation gives CASSLRTFSSYEQYF.

About this clone itself: Other DNA sequences in this sample translate to the same CDR3. CDR3 sequence (DNA): TGTGCCAGCAGTTTAGGAGATTACGAGCAGTACTTC. Protein: CASSLGDYEQYF. The genes are TRBV28 and TRBJ2-7, with D uncertain. Germline V lookup: CDR1 MDHEN, CDR2 SYDVKM. Trimming removed 2 bases at V and 4 bases at J, with 6 bases between. The CDR3 is made up of 12 amino acids.

V and J are TRBV19 and TRBJ1-5; D gene uncertain. The CDR3 spans 13 residues. V lost 4 bases, J lost 7 bases, and 11 bases lay in between. Germline CDR1 is LNHDA and CDR2 is SQIVND (reference sequence). CDR3 sequence (DNA): TGTGCCAGTAGTACCGAGCACCGGCAGCCCCAGCATTTT. This translates into CASSTEHRQPQHF.

The sample holds one count of this clone. The rearrangement uses TRBV5-1 and TRBJ2-5, with a possible D match to TRBD2 (5 bases). Germline V gives CDR1 SGHRS, CDR2 YFSETQ. V shed 0 bases and J shed 5 bases, with 14 bases lying between them. CDR3 length: 15 amino acids. DNA for the CDR3: TGCGCCAGCAGCTTGGCATCCGGGATCCGGGAGACCCAGTACTTC. Residues: CASSLASGIRETQYF.

This chain uses TRBV15 with TRBJ1-5; the D is unclear. The V and J ends lost 4 bases and 6 bases respectively, with 10 bases between them. This CDR3 contains 13 residues. Germline CDR1 reads LNHNV; CDR2 reads YYDKDF (reference sequence). The DNA of the CDR3 is TGTGCCACCAGCACGTTTACGGGTCAGCCCCAGCATTTT. This encodes CATSTFTGQPQHF.

The rearrangement links TRBV5-1 to TRBJ1-2, with D unresolved. Germline loops: CDR1 SGHRS, CDR2 YFSETQ. Trimming cost V 0 bases and J 6 bases, with 9 bases left between them. The length of the CDR3 is 13 residues. CDR3 protein: CASSLGRLDGYTF. The CDR3 DNA sequence: TGCGCCAGCAGCTTGGGCAGGCTCGATGGCTACACCTTC.